This paragraph reports one TCR beta chain. These data come from a study of cytomegalovirus exposure and HLA in healthy donors. Study overall: The platform used for the roughly 120 validation repertoires matched that of the roughly 670 first-cohort repertoires, a later analysis reported.

The repertoire was sequenced with immunoSEQ multiplex PCR; TCRdb's copy has only in-frame clones and lacks some. The sample records about 82,000 clones, 93% being singletons. The germline V gene has CDR1 SGHVS and CDR2 FNYEAQ. V was trimmed by 1 base and J by 4 bases, leaving 7 bases between them. The CDR3 loop spans 13 amino acids. Among the 100 to 150 subjects of the validation cohort, separate from the approximately 670-subject first cohort, were the donors. This TCR came from a man aged 18 to 29 in good health and CMV-seronegative. Sequencing input: PBMCs. The V call is TRBV7-6, the J call TRBJ1-1; D call uncertain. CDR3 nucleotides: TGTGCCAGCAGCTTAGAGAGGAGCACTGAAGCTTTCTTT. It translates to CASSLERSTEAFF.